This T cell receptor beta chain derives from a study of blood T cell repertoires in COVID-19. The wider study: Collection of acute and convalescent COVID-19 samples took place in the United States, Italy and Spain. PBMCs, B-cell-depleted T cells, or T cells were the source of the cDNA or gDNA that made up the material.

Original analysis: Amplification from reference gene primers served as the basis for estimated nucleated cell counts. Assay used: immunoSEQ multiplex PCR; TCRdb lists only in-frame clones, some missing. The V and J calls and the clone size are those of that table, but D and trimming were determined from the DNA. The data hold under 350,000 clones, with around four fifths observed a single time. Germline assignment: CDR1 SGHTA and CDR2 FQGTGA. This CDR3 is 9 amino acids long. Trimming took off 9 bases at V and 11 bases at J, with 10 bases between the two ends. V is TRBV7-3 and J is TRBJ1-1; D call uncertain. Material for sequencing was peripheral blood. This TCR came from a woman aged 45 to 65 who had recovered from COVID-19. The CDR3 protein is CASISRAFF. Here the CDR3 DNA reads TGTGCCAGTATATCGAGGGCTTTCTTT.